This record covers a single T cell receptor beta chain. This sample was included in a study of blood T cell repertoires in COVID-19. Recruits, aged about 18 to 90 years, lived in roughly 22 US areas. Sequenced by immunoSEQ multiplex PCR; TCRdb stores in-frame clones only, minus some. The table lists 330,000 or so clones, around nine tenths of them singletons, with over 4.5% in the top ten. Germline CDR1 reads SNHLY; CDR2 reads FYNNEI. V lost 6 bases, J lost 8 bases, and 22 bases lay in between. The CDR3 consists of 15 residues. The receptor was isolated from a man aged 25-45 years who had recovered from COVID-19. The chain links TRBV2 to TRBJ1-2, with D perhaps matching TRBD1 (5 bases). Sequencing used PBMCs or T cells enriched from blood (not recorded which). CDR3 sequence (DNA): TGTGCCAGCAGAGGAGGCTGGGGGGAACTAGGAGGCTACACCTTC. It encodes CASRGGWGELGGYTF.